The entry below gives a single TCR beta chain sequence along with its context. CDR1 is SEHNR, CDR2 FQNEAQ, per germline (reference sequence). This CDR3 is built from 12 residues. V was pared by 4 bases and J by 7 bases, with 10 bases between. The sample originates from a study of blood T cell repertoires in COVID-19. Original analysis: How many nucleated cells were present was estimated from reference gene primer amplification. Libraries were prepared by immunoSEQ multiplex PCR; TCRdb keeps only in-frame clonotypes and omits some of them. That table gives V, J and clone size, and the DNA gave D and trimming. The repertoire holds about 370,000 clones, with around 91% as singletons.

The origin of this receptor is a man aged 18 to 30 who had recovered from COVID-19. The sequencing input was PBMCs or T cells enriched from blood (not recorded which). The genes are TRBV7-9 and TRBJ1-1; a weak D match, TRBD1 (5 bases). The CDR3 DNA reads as TGTGCCAGCAGCTCCGACAGAGTTGAAGCTTTCTTT. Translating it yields CASSSDRVEAFF.